Following are 9 T cell receptor beta chains from one sample sequenced in a study of siplizumab effects on memory and regulatory T cells. Clones were sequenced by immunoSEQ multiplex PCR, and TCRdb holds only the in-frame ones, with some missing. This sample has tens of thousands of clones, with around 97% found just once. Sequencing was performed on naive CD4+ T cells sorted from blood. All receptors come from a human donor in good health.

V is TRBV5-4 and J is TRBJ2-1; tentatively, D is TRBD2 (5 bases). Trimming removed 4 bases from V and 7 bases from J, with 21 bases in between. This CDR3 has 16 amino acids. Per the germline V gene, CDR1 is SGHNT and CDR2 is YYREEE (reference sequence). CDR3 nucleotide sequence: TGTGCCAGCAGCCCACAAGCTCGGGCCCGAGGGAATGAGCAGTTCTTC. This gives the protein CASSPQARARGNEQFF.

This clone appeared a single time. This chain connects TRBV19 to TRBJ2-2; tentatively, D is TRBD2 (6 bases). CDR3 length: 16 amino acids. The V gene lost 4 bases and the J gene lost 1 base, with 13 bases spanning the gap. CDR1 and CDR2 from the germline V gene are LNHDA and SQIVND (reference sequence). CDR3 bases: TGTGCCAGTAGTACCTCCAAGACTAGGAACACCGGGGAGCTGTTTTTT. Amino acids: CASSTSKTRNTGELFF.

The V and J genes are TRBV18 and TRBJ1-6, with D hard to call. The CDR3 length is 15 residues. Germline V gives CDR1 KGHSH, CDR2 LQKENI. V lost 1 base, J lost 5 bases, and 9 bases lay in between. The CDR3 sequence: CASSPRQSDNSPLHF. The CDR3 nucleotides are TGTGCCAGCTCACCACGGCAGTCCGATAATTCACCCCTCCACTTT.

The genes are TRBV6-5 and TRBJ2-2, with D maybe TRBD2 (6 bases). The CDR3 extends over 13 amino acids. Trimming left V 8 bases short and J 0 bases short, with 7 bases between. CDR1 and CDR2 from the germline V gene are MNHEY and SVGAGI. For the CDR3, the DNA is TGTGCCAGCGGGAGGACGAACACCGGGGAGCTGTTTTTT. This gives the protein CASGRTNTGELFF.

The chain joins TRBV21-1 to TRBJ2-6; TRBD2, the table's D call, was not compared with the DNA. TRBV21-1 represents a pseudogene. The length of the CDR3 is 16 residues. The CDR3 spells CASREGFLSGANVLTF. The CDR3 bases are TGTGCCAGCAGGGAGGGCTTTTTATCTGGGGCCAACGTCCTGACTTTC.

The chain recombines TRBV5-4 with TRBJ2-3; 8 bases align to TRBD2. The CDR3 spans 17 residues. J lost 2 bases, V lost 0 bases, and 8 bases had no gene match. Germline-derived CDR1 and CDR2 are SGHNT and YYREEE (reference sequence). DNA of the CDR3: TGTGCCAGCAGCTTGGACGGTTGGCGGGAGGACACAGATACGCAGTATTTT. Translating it yields CASSLDGWREDTDTQYF.

About this clone itself: One end of the junction fails to match germline, which may point to a read error. V is TRBV7-7 and J is TRBJ2-3; 8 bases are a match to TRBD2. Germline CDR1 SSHAT, CDR2 FNYEAQ (reference sequence). This CDR3 has 19 residues. CDR3 nucleotides: TGTGCTAGCAGCCAACGGCCCTTAAGCGGGAGCATTGGCACAGATACGCAGTATTTT. Translated: CASSQRPLSGSIGTDTQYF.

This sequence joins TRBV7-9 and TRBJ2-5; 9 bases agree with TRBD1. The trim removed 5 bases at V and 11 bases at J, leaving 6 bases unmatched. The CDR3 consists of 12 residues. CDR1 is SEHNR, CDR2 FQNEAQ, per germline (reference sequence). The CDR3 bases are TGTGCCAGCAGCCTGGGACAGGGTAAGCAGTACTTC. As protein: CASSLGQGKQYF.

The chain uses TRBV6-6 and TRBJ1-4, with 9 bases lining up with TRBD1. The CDR3 is 16 residues long. Germline V gene sequence: CDR1 MNHNY, CDR2 SVGAGI (reference sequence). V was pared by 2 bases and J by 7 bases, with 8 bases of the junction left unmatched. CDR3 sequence reads: CASSYRGDRAGEKLFF. CDR3 sequence (DNA): TGTGCCAGCAGTTACAGGGGGGACAGGGCGGGTGAAAAACTGTTTTTT.